This T cell receptor beta chain derives from a study of blood T cell repertoires in COVID-19. Study overall: Spain, Italy and the United States supplied samples that represented acute and convalescent COVID-19. Sample material is recorded as cDNA or gDNA derived from T cells, B-cell-depleted T cells, or PBMCs.

Per the original data handling: Reference gene primers were amplified, and this amplification served to estimate nucleated cell counts. Clones were sequenced by immunoSEQ multiplex PCR, and TCRdb holds only the in-frame ones, with some missing. That table gives V, J and clone size, and the DNA gave D and trimming. The data hold some 180,000 clones, with 70% to 90% observed a single time. This clone was counted between two and nine times. V lost 3 bases and J 0 bases, leaving 2 bases between the germline ends. This CDR3 contains 12 residues. Germline lookup yields CDR1 MDHEN and CDR2 SYDVKM. The sequenced sample consisted of peripheral blood. This clonotype was obtained from a man aged 50-60 years who had recovered from COVID-19. The genes are TRBV28 and TRBJ1-1; no clear D. CDR3 protein: CASSFMNTEAFF. CDR3 in DNA: TGTGCCAGCAGTTTCATGAACACTGAAGCTTTCTTT.